Below are 19 T cell receptor beta chains sequenced from a single sample in a study of response to subunit inactivated influenza vaccine. TCRdb re-analysed the RT-PCR reads in MiXCR, keeping a single row per CDR3 protein. The data contain around 200,000 distinct CDR3 sequences, about 9% of them singletons. The starting material was non-naive T cells sorted from PBMCs, obtained on the day of vaccination. These receptors all stem from a man aged 50 or older who received an inactivated influenza vaccine.

CDR3 nucleotides: TGTGCCAGCAGCCAAGGGCAGGGGTACCGAGAGACCCAGTACTTC. Translation: CASSQGQGYRETQYF. The chain is built from TRBV3-1 and TRBJ2-5, with D tentatively TRBD1 (6 bases). Deletions cut 1 base from V and 4 bases from J, with 13 bases between. CDR1 LGHDT and CDR2 YNNKEL come from the germline V gene (reference sequence). There are 15 residues in the CDR3.

The chain carries TRBV18 and TRBJ2-7, with 11 positions matching TRBD2. V lost 3 bases to trimming and J lost 3 bases; unmatched junction nucleotides: 7. CDR3 length: 16 residues. Germline CDR1 and CDR2: KGHSH and LQKENI. CDR3 DNA sequence: TGTGCCAGCTCACCCAGGACTAGCGGGCTAAACTACGAGCAGTACTTC. Translation gives CASSPRTSGLNYEQYF.

This clonotype was recorded a few times. The chain carries TRBV18 and TRBJ2-3; possibly TRBD2 for D (5 bases). This CDR3 has 15 residues. Germline CDR1 is KGHSH and CDR2 is LQKENI. V was shortened by 0 bases and J by 11 bases, with 18 bases between the two germline ends. The CDR3 reads CASSPPDSSGYLQYF. Here the CDR3 DNA reads TGTGCCAGCTCACCACCGGACTCCTCGGGGTATCTGCAGTATTTT.

This clonotype was observed many times. The chain recombines TRBV7-9 with TRBJ1-2; D gene uncertain. CDR3 length equals 13 residues. The V and J ends lost 5 bases and 4 bases respectively, with 11 bases between them. The germline V gene has CDR1 SEHNR and CDR2 FQNEAQ (reference sequence). The CDR3 loop is CASSADTFYGYTF. The CDR3, as DNA: TGTGCCAGCAGCGCCGACACGTTCTATGGCTACACCTTC. Full variable domain (rest looked up from reference TRBV7-9 and TRBJ1-2): DTGVSQNPRHKITKRGQNVTFRCDPISEHNRLYWYRQTLGQGPEFLTYFQNEAQLEKSRLLSDRFSAERPKGSFSTLEIQRTEQGDSAMYLCASSADTFYGYTFGSGTRLTVV.

This clonotype was detected ten times or more. The chain is built from TRBV28 and TRBJ1-6; 9 bases map to TRBD1. Germline-derived CDR1 and CDR2 are MDHEN and SYDVKM. Germline trimming cut 6 bases from V and 8 bases from J; bases unmatched to any gene: 5. The CDR3 totals 14 residues. The CDR3 region has the DNA TGTGCCAGCAGATCCGGGACAGGGTATTCACCCCTCCACTTT. It specifies CASRSGTGYSPLHF.

The chain links TRBV24-1 to TRBJ2-3; 8 bases fit TRBD1. Trimming took 3 bases from V and 4 from J; bases not matched to a gene: 8. The CDR3 covers 16 residues. In germline, CDR1 is KGHDR, CDR2 SFDVKD. The CDR3 DNA is TGTGCCACCAGTGATGCGACAGGGGCGGGTCCAGATACGCAGTATTTT. Translated, it gives CATSDATGAGPDTQYF.

The CDR3 nucleotides read TGCAGTGCTGCTCAGGACGCAACTAATGAAAAACTGTTTTTT. This encodes CSAAQDATNEKLFF. The genes are TRBV20-1 and TRBJ1-4; D uncertain. Germline V CDR1 and CDR2: DFQATT, SNEGSKA (reference sequence). V lost 5 bases to trimming and J lost 0 bases, with 10 bases between them. CDR3 length: 14 residues.

J is TRBJ1-1 and V is TRBV20-1; D unclear. CDR1 is DFQATT and CDR2 is SNEGSKA in the germline V gene (reference sequence). The CDR3 spans 15 residues. V lost 0 bases and J lost 4, with 15 bases in between. CDR3 in DNA: TGCAGTGCTAGAGAAGGAAGGCACCTACCCACTGAAGCTTTCTTT. Protein sequence: CSAREGRHLPTEAFF.

Written as DNA, the CDR3 is TGTGCCACCAGTGATCGTGGTTGGAGGTCTGGCTACACCTTC. Its translation: CATSDRGWRSGYTF. This chain connects TRBV24-1 to TRBJ1-2; unclear D gene. The germline V gene has CDR1 KGHDR and CDR2 SFDVKD. There are 14 residues in the CDR3. V shed 3 bases and J shed 7 bases, with 14 bases lying between them.

The rearrangement uses TRBV7-3 and TRBJ2-2; 8 bases are shared with TRBD1. V shed 1 base, J shed 6 bases, and the junction held 7 bases outside the gene matches. There are 16 residues in the CDR3. The germline V gene has CDR1 SGHTA and CDR2 FQGTGA. CDR3 protein: CASSLISGGGSGELFF. The CDR3 bases are TGTGCCAGCAGCTTAATTTCAGGGGGCGGTTCCGGGGAGCTGTTTTTT. Filled out from reference TRBV7-3 and TRBJ2-2, the complete variable domain reads GAGVSQTPSNKVTEKGKYVELRCDPISGHTALYWYRQSLGQGPEFLIYFQGTGAADDSGLPNDRFFAVRPEGSVSTLKIQRTERGDSAVYLCASSLISGGGSGELFFGEGSRLTVL.

This clonotype was counted between two and nine times. The chain joins TRBV20-1 to TRBJ2-5, with 10 bases matching TRBD2. The germline CDR1 and CDR2 sequences are DFQATT and SNEGSKA (reference sequence). After removal of 2 bases from V and 2 bases from J, the junction contained 2 bases not matched to a gene. The CDR3 has 14 residues. The CDR3 here is CSARRTSGQETQYF. The CDR3 region has the DNA TGCAGTGCTAGACGGACTAGCGGTCAAGAGACCCAGTACTTC.

The table lists this clonotype with a few counts. The chain links TRBV28 to TRBJ2-7; 8 positions match TRBD1. Germline V gene sequence: CDR1 MDHEN, CDR2 SYDVKM. V shed 6 bases and J 4 bases; nucleotides not matched to a gene: 11. This CDR3 contains 15 residues. DNA of the CDR3: TGTGCCAGCAGAGTGTATGGGACAGGACTTTACGAGCAGTACTTC. Amino acid sequence: CASRVYGTGLYEQYF.

This rearrangement joins TRBV20-1 to TRBJ1-4; no clear D gene. This CDR3 has 12 residues. The V gene lost 5 bases and the J gene lost 4 bases, with 8 bases spanning the gap. Germline assignment: CDR1 DFQATT and CDR2 SNEGSKA (reference sequence). CDR3 residues: CSAGDLNEKLFF. The CDR3 DNA reads TGCAGTGCTGGCGACCTTAATGAAAAACTGTTTTTT.

The DNA for the CDR3 is TGCAGTGCTCCCGGACTAGCCTGGAATGAGCAGTTCTTC. Residues: CSAPGLAWNEQFF. The rearrangement uses TRBV20-1 and TRBJ2-1, with 8 bases lining up with TRBD2. The CDR3 is 13 amino acids. Germline V gene lookup returns CDR1 DFQATT and CDR2 SNEGSKA (reference sequence). V gave up 5 bases and J gave up 7 bases; unmatched junction bases: 7.

The V gene is TRBV7-2, the J gene TRBJ2-3; D is unresolved. This CDR3 spans 13 amino acids. The ends were cut back, 5 bases at V and 10 bases at J, with 16 bases in the middle. Germline assignment: CDR1 SGHTA and CDR2 FQGNSA. CDR3 in DNA: TGTGCCAGCAGCCAATATTCAGGTCAGCCGCAGTATTTT. It yields the protein CASSQYSGQPQYF.

This clonotype occurred many times. CDR3 DNA sequence: TGTGCCAGCAGCTTTTTGATATCGGAGCCGGGACTAGGCTACACCTTC. Protein sequence: CASSFLISEPGLGYTF. The chain links TRBV7-2 to TRBJ1-2; D possibly corresponds to TRBD1 (5 bases). In germline, CDR1 is SGHTA, CDR2 FQGNSA. Trimming stripped 3 bases from V and 8 bases from J, with 22 bases between. This CDR3 has 16 amino acids.

CDR3 loop: CASSLLAGKTDTQYF. The DNA of the CDR3 is TGTGCCAGCAGCTTACTAGCGGGAAAAACAGATACGCAGTATTTT. The chain has TRBV7-6 and TRBJ2-3, with 9 bases matching TRBD2. This CDR3 has 15 amino acids. Germline loops: CDR1 SGHVS, CDR2 FNYEAQ. Losses at the gene ends were 2 bases for V and 3 bases for J; bases not matched to a gene: 3.

The chain has TRBV7-8 and TRBJ2-2, with 8 bases fitting TRBD1. Germline V gene data show CDR1 as SGHVS and CDR2 as FQNEAQ. CDR3 length: 15 amino acids. V was clipped by 3 bases and J by 4 bases; unmatched bases: 4. The CDR3 protein is CASSFRGRLTGELFF. CDR3 DNA sequence: TGTGCCAGCAGCTTCAGGGGGCGTCTCACCGGGGAGCTGTTTTTT.

This sequence joins TRBV7-2 and TRBJ2-7, with TRBD1 identical over 9 bases. V lost 3 bases to trimming and J lost 4 bases; unmatched junction nucleotides: 7. Germline CDR1 reads SGHTA; CDR2 reads FQGNSA. The CDR3 runs to 15 residues. The CDR3 loop reads CASSFITGGAYEQYF. CDR3 nucleotide sequence: TGTGCCAGCAGCTTCATAACAGGGGGCGCTTACGAGCAGTACTTC. Using reference TRBV7-2 and TRBJ2-7 for the parts outside the CDR3, the full variable domain is GAGVSQSPSNKVTEKGKDVELRCDPISGHTALYWYRQSLGQGLEFLIYFQGNSAPDKSGLPSDRFSAERTGGSVSTLTIQRTQQEDSAVYLCASSFITGGAYEQYFGPGTRLTVT.